The 23 T cell receptor beta chains below all came from one sample that was sequenced in a study of shared clonotypes between healthy human individuals. Profiled with immunoSEQ multiplex PCR; TCRdb holds only in-frame clones, not every one. The top ten hold more than 10% of the sample, which has approximately 440,000 clones, 60% to 80% seen once. Sequencing input: PBMCs. These receptors came from a woman aged 40 to 49 in good health. Some clones in this sample may be carry-over from other donors' samples.

J is TRBJ2-2 and V is TRBV6-5; no firm D call. Trimming removed 5 bases from V and 9 bases from J, with 10 bases in between. Looked up from germline, CDR1 is MNHEY and CDR2 is SVGAGI. CDR3 length: 12 residues. CDR3 region: CASSPWGRELFF. The CDR3 DNA follows: TGTGCCAGCAGTCCCTGGGGAAGGGAGCTGTTTTTT.

V gene TRBV30 combines with J gene TRBJ1-1, with TRBD1 matching over 7 bases. Per germline, CDR1 GTSNPN and CDR2 SVGIG (reference sequence). V lost 4 bases, J lost 4 bases, and 9 bases stayed unmatched. This CDR3 comprises 14 residues. CDR3 nucleotide sequence: TGTGCCTGGACTCTTGGCAGGGGGGTCACTGAAGCTTTCTTT. The encoded protein is CAWTLGRGVTEAFF.

The genes are TRBV28 and TRBJ1-5; 7 bases are shared with TRBD1. The CDR3 runs 16 residues. In germline, CDR1 is MDHEN, CDR2 SYDVKM. V dropped 2 bases and J dropped 4; count of bases not matched to a gene: 8. CDR3 coding DNA: TGTGCCAGCAGTTTAAGGACAGGAATTTCTAATCAGCCCCAGCATTTT. Its translation is CASSLRTGISNQPQHF.

This clone showed up just once. A far larger clone is off by one base, so a read error is likely. V is TRBV9 and J is TRBJ2-1, with a possible D match to TRBD2 (6 bases). The CDR3 loop spans 13 amino acids. Trimming shortened V by 6 bases and J by 4 bases, and 11 bases separated the two germline ends. Per germline, CDR1 SGDLS and CDR2 YYNGEE. The CDR3 bases are TGTGCCAGCATGGGAGGCAGATACAATGAGCAGTTCTTC. Residues: CASMGGRYNEQFF.

CDR3 DNA: TGTGCCAGCAGTGAACGGCTTCCGGCCTACAATGAGCAGTTCTTC. It encodes CASSERLPAYNEQFF. The chain links TRBV2 to TRBJ2-1; the D is unclear. This CDR3 contains 15 residues. V gave up 2 bases and J gave up 2 bases, with 10 bases separating them. Looked up from germline, CDR1 is SNHLY and CDR2 is FYNNEI. Full variable domain (rest looked up from reference TRBV2 and TRBJ2-1): EPEVTQTPSHQVTQMGQEVILRCVPISNHLYFYWYRQILGQKVEFLVSFYNNEISEKSEIFDDQFSVERPDGSNFTLKIRSTKLEDSAMYFCASSERLPAYNEQFFGPGTRLTVL.

The chain is built from TRBV19 and TRBJ2-7; D is ambiguous. Germline CDR1 and CDR2: LNHDA and SQIVND (reference sequence). Trimming pared 0 bases from V and 10 bases from J, leaving 13 bases between. This CDR3 has 13 residues. The CDR3 region has the DNA TGTGCCAGTAGTATAGATCAGAGGAGCGAACAGTACTTC. It yields the protein CASSIDQRSEQYF.

This clone has a single count. The chain uses TRBV5-1 and TRBJ2-4, with TRBD1 matching 9 bases. Trimming removed 0 bases from V and 7 bases from J; junction bases left unmatched: 2. This CDR3 contains 14 residues. In germline, CDR1 is SGHRS, CDR2 YFSETQ. In DNA form, the CDR3 reads TGCGCCAGCAGCTTGGGTGGACAGGGGAACATTCAGTACTTC. Translating it yields CASSLGGQGNIQYF.

The chain employs TRBV29-1 and TRBJ2-7; possibly TRBD1 or TRBD2 for D (6 bases each). Trimming stripped 6 bases from V and 1 base from J, with 13 bases between. The germline gives CDR1 SQVTM, CDR2 ANQGSEA. The CDR3 covers 13 residues. The CDR3 reads CSVVGGASYEQYF. CDR3 sequence (DNA): TGCAGCGTGGTGGGGGGCGCGTCCTACGAGCAGTACTTC.

This rearrangement joins TRBV6-5 to TRBJ2-7; D might be TRBD1 (5 bases). V was trimmed by 0 bases and J by 3 bases, leaving 12 bases between them. The length of the CDR3 is 15 residues. Germline V gene lookup returns CDR1 MNHEY and CDR2 SVGAGI. The CDR3 sequence: CASSYSPGQIYEQYF. DNA of the CDR3: TGTGCCAGCAGTTACTCACCAGGGCAAATCTACGAGCAGTACTTC.

This clone has a count of ten or more. The sample has other DNA sequences that encode this CDR3 too. V and J are TRBV28 and TRBJ2-7, with TRBD1 matching 10 bases. Trimming at V came to 6 bases and at J to 5 bases, leaving 7 bases not matched to a gene. The CDR3 is made up of 14 amino acids. Germline loops: CDR1 MDHEN, CDR2 SYDVKM. The CDR3 reads CASRKGQGWHEQYF. The CDR3 region has the DNA TGTGCCAGCAGAAAGGGACAGGGGTGGCACGAGCAGTACTTC.

The rearrangement uses TRBV4-1 and TRBJ2-7; D might be TRBD2 (5 bases). Trimming stripped 1 base from V and 7 bases from J, with 23 bases between. Germline V lookup: CDR1 MGHRA, CDR2 YSYEKL. The CDR3 covers 17 residues. CDR3 in amino acids: CASSQVALGFSEKEQYF. The DNA of the CDR3 is TGCGCCAGCAGCCAAGTAGCACTAGGCTTCTCGGAGAAAGAGCAGTACTTC.

The CDR3 here is CAISDRGAGYGYTF. Written as DNA, the CDR3 is TGTGCCATCAGTGATCGGGGGGCGGGGTATGGCTACACCTTC. The V and J genes are TRBV10-3 and TRBJ1-2; D is perhaps TRBD1 (6 bases). Germline-derived CDR1 and CDR2 are ENHRY and SYGVKD. This CDR3 region has 14 residues. Trimming cost V 3 bases and J 5 bases, with 13 bases left between them.

This clone was seen only once. This sequence joins TRBV6-6 and TRBJ1-2; D might be TRBD1 (5 bases). There are 15 residues in the CDR3. V lost 6 bases, J lost 1 base, and 15 bases lay in between. Germline V gene data show CDR1 as MNHNY and CDR2 as SVGAGI (reference sequence). The CDR3 sequence is CASSHTGPDNYGYTF. The CDR3 nucleotides are TGTGCCAGCAGCCACACAGGCCCCGATAACTATGGCTACACCTTC.

A few counts support this clone. This sample includes further DNA sequences coding for the same CDR3. This chain uses TRBV18 with TRBJ1-1; the D gene is possibly TRBD1 (6 bases). CDR3 length equals 14 residues. V gave up 3 bases and J gave up 4 bases, with 12 bases separating them. Germline CDR1 is KGHSH and CDR2 is LQKENI. DNA for the CDR3: TGTGCCAGCTCACCTGAGGGGGGGGGCACTGAAGCTTTCTTT. This encodes CASSPEGGGTEAFF.

The CDR3 loop reads CSGTRPDTQYF. As DNA, the CDR3 is TGCAGCGGGACGCGGCCAGATACGCAGTATTTT. The rearrangement links TRBV29-1 to TRBJ2-3; D ambiguous. Germline-derived CDR1 and CDR2 are SQVTM and ANQGSEA. Trimming removed 7 bases from V and 4 bases from J, with 9 bases in between. The CDR3 covers 11 residues.

This clone has ten or more counts. The V call is TRBV4-1, the J call TRBJ2-1, with TRBD1 matching 7 bases. J lost 7 bases, V lost 4 bases, and 10 bases had no gene match. This CDR3 contains 15 residues. Germline CDR1 MGHRA, CDR2 YSYEKL. The CDR3 DNA reads as TGCGCCAGCAGCCGGATGACAGGGCGTAAAAATGAGCAGTTCTTC. Translated: CASSRMTGRKNEQFF.

The V call is TRBV28, the J call TRBJ2-3, with D perhaps assigned TRBD1 or TRBD2 (5 bases each). Germline CDR1 MDHEN, CDR2 SYDVKM. The CDR3 spans 12 residues. Trimming shortened V by 10 bases and J by 7 bases, and 15 bases separated the two germline ends. CDR3 residues: CATPGPFNTQYF. CDR3 nucleotides: TGTGCCACCCCGGGGCCTTTCAATACGCAGTATTTT.

This clone was seen at least ten times. CDR3 DNA sequence: TGTGCCAGCAGTGAAGGAGGGAGCGGCACAGATACGCAGTATTTT. Amino acid sequence: CASSEGGSGTDTQYF. This chain joins TRBV6-4 and TRBJ2-3, with D possibly TRBD2 on 6 matching bases. V was shortened by 3 bases and J by 1 base, with 11 bases between the two germline ends. CDR3 length: 15 residues. Germline V CDR1 and CDR2: MRHNA, SNTAGT.

The genes are TRBV7-7 and TRBJ2-3, with 7 bases lining up with TRBD2. The CDR3 spans 15 residues. In germline, CDR1 is SSHAT, CDR2 FNYEAQ (reference sequence). The V and J ends lost 1 base and 2 bases, in that order; junction bases with no gene match: 3. This CDR3 reads CASSLGSGNTDTQYF. The CDR3 nucleotides read TGTGCCAGCAGCTTAGGGAGCGGGAACACAGATACGCAGTATTTT.

The V and J genes are TRBV9 and TRBJ1-5; D ambiguous. Between the trimmed V and J ends, which lost 0 bases and 8 bases, there was a span of 12 bases. Germline V gene sequence: CDR1 SGDLS, CDR2 YYNGEE. The CDR3 loop spans 14 amino acids. The chain's CDR3 is CASSVGSRTEPQHF. CDR3 sequence (DNA): TGTGCCAGCAGCGTAGGGTCTAGAACGGAGCCCCAGCATTTT. The whole variable domain, remainder taken from reference TRBV9 and TRBJ1-5, is DSGVTQTPKHLITATGQRVTLRCSPRSGDLSVYWYQQSLDQGLQFLIQYYNGEERAKGNILERFSAQQFPDLHSELNLSSLELGDSALYFCASSVGSRTEPQHFGDGTRLSIL.

The chain joins TRBV7-6 to TRBJ1-5; D is unclear. This CDR3 contains 13 residues. The V gene lost 4 bases and the J gene lost 8 bases, with 12 bases spanning the gap. Germline V gene sequence: CDR1 SGHVS, CDR2 FNYEAQ. CDR3 sequence (DNA): TGTGCCAGCAGCTCCATGGGTAGGGAGCCCCAGCATTTT. Its protein product is CASSSMGREPQHF.

This clone showed up just once. The V call is TRBV6-5, the J call TRBJ1-4; D gene uncertain. The CDR3 spans 12 residues. V lost 6 bases and J lost 7, with 9 bases in between. Looked up from germline, CDR1 is MNHEY and CDR2 is SVGAGI. In DNA form, the CDR3 reads TGTGCCAGCAGCGACCCGGGTGAAAAACTGTTTTTT. This codes for CASSDPGEKLFF.

This clone occurred many times. CDR3 loop: CASSQTSGGNEQFF. The CDR3 coding sequence is TGTGCCAGCAGCCAAACTAGCGGGGGCAATGAGCAGTTCTTC. The V call is TRBV28, the J call TRBJ2-1; 11 bases agree with TRBD2. The CDR3 loop spans 14 amino acids. The V and J ends lost 6 bases and 6 bases, in that order; junction bases with no gene match: 4. Germline V gene lookup returns CDR1 MDHEN and CDR2 SYDVKM.